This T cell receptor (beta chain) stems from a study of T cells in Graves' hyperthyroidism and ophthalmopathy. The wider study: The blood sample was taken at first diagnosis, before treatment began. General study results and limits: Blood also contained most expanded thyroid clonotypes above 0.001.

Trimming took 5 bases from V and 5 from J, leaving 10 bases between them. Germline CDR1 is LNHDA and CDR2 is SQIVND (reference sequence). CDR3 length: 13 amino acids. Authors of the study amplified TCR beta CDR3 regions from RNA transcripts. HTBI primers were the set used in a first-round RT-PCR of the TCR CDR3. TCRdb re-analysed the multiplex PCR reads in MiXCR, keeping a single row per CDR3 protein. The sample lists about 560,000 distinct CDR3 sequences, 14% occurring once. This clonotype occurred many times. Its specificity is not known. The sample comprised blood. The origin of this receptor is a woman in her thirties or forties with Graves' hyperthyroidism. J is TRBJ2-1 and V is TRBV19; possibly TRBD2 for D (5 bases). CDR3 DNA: TGTGCCAGTAGTCGCCCGAGGGACAATGAGCAGTTCTTC. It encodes CASSRPRDNEQFF.